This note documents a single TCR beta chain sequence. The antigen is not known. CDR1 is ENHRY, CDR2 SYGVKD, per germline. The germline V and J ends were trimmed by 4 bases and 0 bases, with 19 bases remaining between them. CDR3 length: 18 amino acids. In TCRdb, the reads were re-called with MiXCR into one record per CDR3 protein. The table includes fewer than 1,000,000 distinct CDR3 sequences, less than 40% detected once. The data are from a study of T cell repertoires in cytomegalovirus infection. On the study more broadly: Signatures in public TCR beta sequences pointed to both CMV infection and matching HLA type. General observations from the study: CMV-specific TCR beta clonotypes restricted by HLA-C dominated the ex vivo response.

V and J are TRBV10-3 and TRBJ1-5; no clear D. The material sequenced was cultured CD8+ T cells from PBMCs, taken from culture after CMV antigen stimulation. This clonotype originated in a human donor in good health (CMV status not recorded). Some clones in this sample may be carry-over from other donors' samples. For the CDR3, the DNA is TGTGCCATCAGTGGGGATTGGGTTACGATTCATAGCAATCAGCCCCAGCATTTT. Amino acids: CAISGDWVTIHSNQPQHF.